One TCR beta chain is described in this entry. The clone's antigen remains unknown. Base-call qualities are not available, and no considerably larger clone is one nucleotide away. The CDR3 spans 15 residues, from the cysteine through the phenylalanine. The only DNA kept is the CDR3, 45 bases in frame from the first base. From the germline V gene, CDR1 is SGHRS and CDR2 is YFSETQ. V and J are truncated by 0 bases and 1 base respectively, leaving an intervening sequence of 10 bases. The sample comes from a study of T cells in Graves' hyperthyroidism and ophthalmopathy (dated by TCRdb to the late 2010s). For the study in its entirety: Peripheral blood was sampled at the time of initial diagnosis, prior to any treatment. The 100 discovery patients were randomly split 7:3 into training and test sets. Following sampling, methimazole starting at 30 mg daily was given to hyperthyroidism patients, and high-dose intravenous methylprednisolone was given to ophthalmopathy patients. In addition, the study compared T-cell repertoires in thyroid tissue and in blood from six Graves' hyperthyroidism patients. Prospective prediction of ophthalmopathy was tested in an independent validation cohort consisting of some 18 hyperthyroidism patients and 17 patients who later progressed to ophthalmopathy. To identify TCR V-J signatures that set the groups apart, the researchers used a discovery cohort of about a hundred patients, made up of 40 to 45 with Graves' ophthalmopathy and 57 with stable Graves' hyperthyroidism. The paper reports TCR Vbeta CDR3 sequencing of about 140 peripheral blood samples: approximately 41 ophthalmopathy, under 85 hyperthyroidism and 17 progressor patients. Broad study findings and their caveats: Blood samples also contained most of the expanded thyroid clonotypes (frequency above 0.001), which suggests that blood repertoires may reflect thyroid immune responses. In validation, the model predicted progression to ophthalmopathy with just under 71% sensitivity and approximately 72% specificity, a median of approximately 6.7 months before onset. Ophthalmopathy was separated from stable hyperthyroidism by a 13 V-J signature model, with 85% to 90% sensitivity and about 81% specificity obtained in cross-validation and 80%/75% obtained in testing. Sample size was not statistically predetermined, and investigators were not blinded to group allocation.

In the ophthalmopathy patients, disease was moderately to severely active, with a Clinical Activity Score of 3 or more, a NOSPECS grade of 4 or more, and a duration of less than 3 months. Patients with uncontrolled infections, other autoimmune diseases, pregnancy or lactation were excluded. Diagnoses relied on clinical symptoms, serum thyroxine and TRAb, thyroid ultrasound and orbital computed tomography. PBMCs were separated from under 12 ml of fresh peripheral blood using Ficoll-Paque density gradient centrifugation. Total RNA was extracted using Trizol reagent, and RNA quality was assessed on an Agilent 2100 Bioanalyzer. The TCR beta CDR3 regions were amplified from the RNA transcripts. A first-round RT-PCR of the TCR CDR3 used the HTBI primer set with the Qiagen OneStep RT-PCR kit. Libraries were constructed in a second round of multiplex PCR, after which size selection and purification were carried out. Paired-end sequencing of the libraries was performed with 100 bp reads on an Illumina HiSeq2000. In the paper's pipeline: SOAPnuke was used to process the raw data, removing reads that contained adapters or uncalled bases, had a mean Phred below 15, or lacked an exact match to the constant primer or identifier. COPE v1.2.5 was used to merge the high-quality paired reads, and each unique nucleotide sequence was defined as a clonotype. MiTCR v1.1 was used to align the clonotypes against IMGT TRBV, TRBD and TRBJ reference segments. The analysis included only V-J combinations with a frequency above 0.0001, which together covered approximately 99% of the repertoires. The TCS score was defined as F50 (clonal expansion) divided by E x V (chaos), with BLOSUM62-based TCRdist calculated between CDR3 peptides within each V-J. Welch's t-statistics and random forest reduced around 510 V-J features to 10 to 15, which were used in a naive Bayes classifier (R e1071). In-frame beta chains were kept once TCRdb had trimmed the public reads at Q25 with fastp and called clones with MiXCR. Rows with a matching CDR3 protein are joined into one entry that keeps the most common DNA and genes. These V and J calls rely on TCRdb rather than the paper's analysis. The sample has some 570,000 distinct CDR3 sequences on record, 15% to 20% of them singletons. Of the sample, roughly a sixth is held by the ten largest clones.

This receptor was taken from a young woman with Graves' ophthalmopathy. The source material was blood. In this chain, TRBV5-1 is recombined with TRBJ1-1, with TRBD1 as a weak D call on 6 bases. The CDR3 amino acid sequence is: CASSLDRAENTEAFF. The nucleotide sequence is TGCGCCAGCAGCTTGGACAGGGCAGAGAACACTGAAGCTTTCTTT.